Here is one T cell receptor beta chain with its context. Antigen unknown. The junction does not match germline at one end; this may be a read error. The data were taken from a study of cytomegalovirus exposure and HLA in healthy donors. The study ran its PCR with 60 Vbeta and 13 Jbeta primers. Some clones are missing from TCRdb's copy, which holds only in-frame ones; the method was immunoSEQ multiplex PCR. Counted here are 90,000 to 150,000 clones, about 73% occurring once; the ten biggest clones make up 3% to 4%. Looked up from germline, CDR1 is SEHNR and CDR2 is FQNEAQ (reference sequence). The CDR3 is 15 residues long. Study-wide results and caveats: Researchers reportedly found TCR beta sequences accurately predicted most subjects' HLA-A and HLA-B alleles. At a 0.05 false discovery rate, a later analysis found 18,000 or so TCR beta sequences to be associated with HLA alleles. An analysis was carried out at a later point. It showed that HLA-associated TCR beta chains were more clonally expanded than equally common non-associated chains.

The material sequenced was PBMCs. The chain combines TRBV7-9 with TRBJ2-7; 7 positions agree with TRBD1. This sequence originates from a woman in her twenties or thirties in good health and CMV-seropositive. The CDR3 nucleotides read TGTTCCAGCAGCTCCCCAACAGGGGCCGACTACGAGCAGTACTTC. It translates to CSSSSPTGADYEQYF.